This TCR beta chain was recovered during a study of blood T cell repertoires in COVID-19. Using immunoSEQ multiplex PCR, the repertoire was profiled, and TCRdb retains in-frame clones only, with some absent. The top ten clones hold around 16% of a sample with some 170,000 clones, 70% to 85% of them seen once. Points on this clone: This specimen includes other DNA sequences encoding the same CDR3.

From germline, CDR1 is LNHDA and CDR2 SQIVND (reference sequence). This CDR3 contains 14 residues. V lost 3 bases and J lost 1, with 7 bases in between. The sequenced sample consisted of PBMCs or T cells enriched from blood (not recorded which). The V and J genes are TRBV19 and TRBJ2-4, with D maybe TRBD2 (6 bases). The origin of this receptor is a woman aged 50 to 65 who had recovered from COVID-19. CDR3 region: CASSIGGAKNIQYF. The CDR3, as DNA: TGTGCCAGTAGTATTGGGGGGGCCAAAAACATTCAGTACTTC.